Included here is one T cell receptor (beta chain) sequence, with context. Its antigen is not known. CDR1 and CDR2 from the germline V gene are MNHEY and SVGAGI. Trimming at V came to 3 bases and at J to 5 bases, leaving 7 bases not matched to a gene. The CDR3 consists of 14 residues. This entry is derived from a study of Tregs in tolerant kidney transplant recipients. Broader study findings: Antigen-driven expansion was suggested because donor-specific Tregs expanded more than all Tregs in tolerant patients. Biological reproducibility was not directly addressed in this study.

Assay: immunoSEQ multiplex PCR; the TCRdb copy retains only in-frame clones and omits some. The sample has 50,000 to 85,000 clones, roughly 89% seen once. The V and J genes are TRBV6-5 and TRBJ2-7; 7 nucleotides agree with TRBD2. This specimen consisted of CD8+ T cells from blood, obtained before the transplant. The sequence derives from a human donor who received a combined kidney and bone marrow transplant. The CDR3 region is CASSYGGGQNEQYF. The CDR3 nucleotides are TGTGCCAGCAGTTATGGGGGAGGGCAAAACGAGCAGTACTTC.